The rows below give T cell receptor beta chains drawn from one sample of a study of beta chain features in type 1 diabetes. Clones were read by immunoSEQ multiplex PCR, and TCRdb kept only the in-frame ones, dropping some. The sample has a few hundred thousand clones, roughly 12% seen once. The sample comprised naive CD4+ T cells from blood. These receptors were obtained from a woman between 18 and 29 years old with type 1 diabetes. Both conserved end residues are part of each CDR3. D genes are given only for firm matches. Expanded clones are given a class, and other clones once, few, many or no size at all.

CDR3	DNA	length	V	J	D	size
CATSSISAGSDEQYF	TGTGCCACCAGCAGCATCTCAGCGGGGAGCGACGAGCAGTACTTC	15	TRBV15	TRBJ2-7	TRBD2	-
CASSYSKSSGANVLTF	TGTGCCAGCAGTTACTCGAAGAGCTCTGGGGCCAACGTCCTGACTTTC	16	TRBV6-5	TRBJ2-6	-	-
CASSSTGDTQYF	TGTGCCAGCAGCTCGACGGGAGATACGCAGTATTTT	12	TRBV9	TRBJ2-3	-	few
CASSPPSQGPDTQYF	TGTGCCAGCTCACCACCGTCCCAGGGCCCAGATACGCAGTATTTT	15	TRBV18	TRBJ2-3	-	-
CASSPPAGLTDTQYF	TGCGCCAGCAGCCCGCCGGCGGGCCTCACAGATACGCAGTATTTT	15	TRBV4-1	TRBJ2-3	-	-
CASRTRDTNTEAFF	TGTGCCAGCAGGACCCGGGACACGAACACTGAAGCTTTCTTT	14	TRBV2	TRBJ1-1	-	-
CSVAGGQGPYNEQFF	TGCAGCGTTGCGGGAGGGCAGGGGCCCTACAATGAGCAGTTCTTC	15	TRBV29-1	TRBJ2-1	TRBD2	few
CASSQPGSSYEQYF	TGCGCCAGCAGCCAACCCGGGAGCTCCTACGAGCAGTACTTC	14	TRBV4-1	TRBJ2-7	-	few
CASSFPPLSYEQYF	TGTGCCAGCAGCTTTCCTCCACTCTCCTACGAGCAGTACTTC	14	TRBV5-6	TRBJ2-7	-	-
CAWSEQVNTEAFF	TGTGCCTGGAGTGAACAGGTTAACACTGAAGCTTTCTTT	13	TRBV30	TRBJ1-1	-	few
CASSLAQGDTQYF	TGTGCCAGCAGCTTAGCGCAGGGGGATACGCAGTATTTT	13	TRBV7-2	TRBJ2-3	-	few
CASSPLEGYTEAFF	TGTGCCAGCAGTCCCCTAGAGGGATACACTGAAGCTTTCTTT	14	TRBV25-1	TRBJ1-1	-	-
CASSQEGAREQFF	TGTGCCAGCAGCCAAGAAGGGGCCCGGGAGCAGTTCTTC	13	TRBV5-4	TRBJ2-1	-	-
CRSGRGTEAFF	TGCAGAAGTGGGCGGGGGACTGAAGCTTTCTTT	11	TRBV20-1	TRBJ1-1	-	few
CSVRTGAHTDTQYF	TGCAGCGTTCGGACAGGGGCCCACACAGATACGCAGTATTTT	14	TRBV29-1	TRBJ2-3	TRBD1	few
CASSLAGTIFGNTIYF	TGTGCCAGCAGCTTAGCCGGGACAATCTTCGGAAACACCATATATTTT	16	TRBV11-2	TRBJ1-3	-	-
CSASIPEAFF	TGCAGTGCTAGTATCCCTGAAGCTTTCTTT	10	TRBV20-1	TRBJ1-1	-	few
CASSLEGQAYEQYF	TGCGCCAGCAGCTTGGAGGGGCAGGCCTACGAGCAGTACTTC	14	TRBV5-1	TRBJ2-7	-	few
CASSYSGGDNQPQHF	TGTGCCAGCAGTTACTCCGGGGGGGATAATCAGCCCCAGCATTTT	15	TRBV6-6	TRBJ1-5	-	few
CASSLLGDGIQYF	TGTGCCAGCAGCTTGCTCGGGGATGGCATTCAGTACTTC	13	TRBV5-6	TRBJ2-4	-	few
CASSFSRPLAATDTQYF	TGTGCCAGCAGCTTTTCTCGCCCACTAGCGGCCACAGATACGCAGTATTTT	17	TRBV5-4	TRBJ2-3	TRBD2	-
CASRVIAGAYEQYF	TGTGCCAGCCGGGTGATAGCGGGGGCCTACGAGCAGTACTTC	14	TRBV27	TRBJ2-7	TRBD2	few
CASSPSTGGYDEQFF	TGTGCCAGCAGCCCTTCGACAGGGGGCTACGATGAGCAGTTCTTC	15	TRBV7-2	TRBJ2-1	TRBD1	-
CASSSHYEQYF	TGCGCCAGCAGCTCCCACTACGAGCAGTACTTC	11	TRBV5-1	TRBJ2-7	-	few
CASSHDRGRENIQYF	TGCGCCAGCAGCCACGACAGGGGTAGGGAAAACATTCAGTACTTC	15	TRBV4-3	TRBJ2-4	TRBD1	few
CASSVDTRNTEAFF	TGTGCCAGCAGCGTAGATACAAGGAACACTGAAGCTTTCTTT	14	TRBV9	TRBJ1-1	-	-
CASSLKRERSYNEQFF	TGTGCCAGCAGCTTGAAGCGGGAGAGGTCCTACAATGAGCAGTTCTTC	16	TRBV7-9	TRBJ2-1	TRBD2	-
CASSFSHRTGGSYEQYF	TGTGCCAGCAGCTTCTCCCACCGGACAGGGGGATCCTACGAGCAGTACTTC	17	TRBV11-3	TRBJ2-7	TRBD1	few
CAWSNAGLAVYNEQFF	TGTGCCTGGAGTAACGCAGGACTAGCGGTTTACAATGAGCAGTTCTTC	16	TRBV30	TRBJ2-1	TRBD2	-
CASSFTDTYEQYF	TGTGCCAGCAGTTTCACTGATACTTACGAGCAGTACTTC	13	TRBV6-5	TRBJ2-7	-	-
CASSFSGFYNEQFF	TGTGCCAGCAGCTTCAGCGGGTTCTACAATGAGCAGTTCTTC	14	TRBV7-8	TRBJ2-1	-	few
CASSLVAGGPQYF	TGTGCCAGCAGCTTAGTGGCGGGCGGGCCGCAGTACTTC	13	TRBV13	TRBJ2-7	-	few
CASSPAGAVSEQFF	TGTGCCAGCAGCCCAGCGGGAGCCGTAAGTGAGCAGTTCTTC	14	TRBV28	TRBJ2-1	TRBD2	-